This is a list of T cell receptor beta chains from one sample in a study of Ad26.COV2.S vaccination and SARS-CoV-2 variants. Data came from immunoSEQ multiplex PCR; TCRdb stores just in-frame clones and leaves some out. The sample records 300,000 to 450,000 clones, under 95% being singletons. The input for sequencing was peripheral blood, taken after recovery from COVID-19. Receptor source: a human donor who had recovered from COVID-19. CDR3s include the opening cysteine and the closing phenylalanine or tryptophan. The D gene is left open where the match is weak. Some rows mark clone size as missing; the rest say once, few, many or name a class of expanded clone.

clone_size	v_call	j_call	d_call	cdr3_aa	cdr3_nt
.	TRBV5-1	TRBJ1-1	.	CASSYTSRPGRALNTEAFF	TGCGCCAGCAGCTATACAAGCCGTCCGGGCCGCGCCTTGAACACTGAAGCTTTCTTT
once	TRBV4-1	TRBJ2-1	TRBD2	CASSHPLKKGSGGYNEQFF	TGCGCCAGCAGCCACCCCCTAAAAAAAGGTAGCGGGGGGTACAATGAGCAGTTCTTC
.	TRBV15	TRBJ2-1	.	CATSAPSSDTYNEQFF	TGTGCCACCAGCGCTCCGAGTTCGGATACGTACAATGAGCAGTTCTTC
few	TRBV4-1	TRBJ2-7	.	CASRHNTLQGSYEQYF	TGCGCCAGCAGACACAACACGTTACAGGGCTCCTACGAGCAGTACTTC
.	TRBV6-5	TRBJ1-1	TRBD1	CASSPPGTGFSEAFF	TGTGCCAGCAGTCCGCCCGGGACAGGGTTCAGTGAAGCTTTCTTT
.	TRBV5-5	TRBJ1-6	.	CASSFRLWPNSPLHF	TGTGCCAGCAGCTTTCGACTGTGGCCTAATTCACCCCTCCACTTT
.	TRBV5-6	TRBJ1-1	TRBD1	CASSLVVTGVMNTEAFF	TGTGCCAGCAGCTTGGTTGTGACAGGGGTCATGAACACTGAAGCTTTCTTT
.	TRBV19	TRBJ2-1	.	CASSTKGRWNEQFF	TGTGCCAGTAGTACCAAGGGGCGATGGAATGAGCAGTTCTTC
.	TRBV27	TRBJ2-5	TRBD1	CASSREGTGVWETQYF	TGTGCCAGCAGCCGGGAAGGGACAGGGGTCTGGGAGACCCAGTACTTC
.	TRBV13	TRBJ1-1	.	CASSQRTTITEAFF	TGTGCCAGCAGCCAACGGACGACCATCACTGAAGCTTTCTTT
.	TRBV7-8	TRBJ2-7	TRBD1	CASSRQGFYEQYF	TGTGCCAGCAGCCGACAGGGCTTCTACGAGCAGTACTTC
.	TRBV9	TRBJ1-5	.	CASSPSGTLYQPQHF	TGTGCCAGCAGCCCCTCGGGTACCCTTTACCAGCCCCAGCATTTT
.	TRBV6-2/TRBV6-3	TRBJ2-5	.	CASSFRDSWYQETQYF	TGTGCCAGCAGTTTCCGGGACTCCTGGTACCAAGAGACCCAGTACTTC
.	TRBV19	TRBJ1-4	TRBD1	CASSWTGGFEKLFF	TGTGCCAGTAGTTGGACAGGGGGGTTCGAAAAACTGTTTTTT
.	TRBV19	TRBJ2-2	.	CASSIPGTTGELFF	TGTGCCAGTAGTATCCCGGGGACGACCGGGGAGCTGTTTTTT
few	TRBV7-8	TRBJ2-3	.	CASSLVPRGAATDTQYF	TGTGCCAGCAGCTTGGTTCCTCGGGGGGCGGCCACAGATACGCAGTATTTT
.	TRBV6-6	TRBJ2-7	.	CASSVIRGRGHEQYF	TGTGCCAGTTCCGTTATTCGGGGCAGGGGTCACGAGCAGTACTTC
.	TRBV4-1	TRBJ2-1	TRBD1	CASSHPGTASNEQFF	TGCGCCAGCAGCCATCCCGGGACAGCCAGCAATGAGCAGTTCTTC